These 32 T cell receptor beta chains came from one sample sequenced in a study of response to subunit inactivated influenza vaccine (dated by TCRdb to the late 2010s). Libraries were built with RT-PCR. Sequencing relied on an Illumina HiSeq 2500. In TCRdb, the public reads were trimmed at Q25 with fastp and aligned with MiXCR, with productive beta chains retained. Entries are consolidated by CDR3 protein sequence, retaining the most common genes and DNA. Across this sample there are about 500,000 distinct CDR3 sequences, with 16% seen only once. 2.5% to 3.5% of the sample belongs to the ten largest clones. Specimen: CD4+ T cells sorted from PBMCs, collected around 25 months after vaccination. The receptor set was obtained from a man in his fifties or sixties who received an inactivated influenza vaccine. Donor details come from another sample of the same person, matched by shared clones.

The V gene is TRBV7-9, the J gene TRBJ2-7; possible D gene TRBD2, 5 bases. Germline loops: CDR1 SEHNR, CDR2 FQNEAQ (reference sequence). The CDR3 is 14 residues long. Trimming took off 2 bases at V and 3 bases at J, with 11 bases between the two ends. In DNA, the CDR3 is TGTGCCAGCAGCTTAAGAGCGGTAAACTACGAGCAGTACTTC. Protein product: CASSLRAVNYEQYF.

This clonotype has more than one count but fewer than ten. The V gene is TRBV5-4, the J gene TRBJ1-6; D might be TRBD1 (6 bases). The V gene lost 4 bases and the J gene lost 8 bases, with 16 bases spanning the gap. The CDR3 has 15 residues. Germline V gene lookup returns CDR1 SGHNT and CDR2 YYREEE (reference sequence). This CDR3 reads CASSPGQPVDSPLHF. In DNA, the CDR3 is TGTGCCAGCAGCCCCGGACAGCCAGTGGATTCACCCCTCCACTTT. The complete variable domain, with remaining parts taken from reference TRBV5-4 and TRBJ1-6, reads ETGVTQSPTHLIKTRGQQVTLRCSSQSGHNTVSWYQQALGQGPQFIFQYYREEENGRGNFPPRFSGLQFPNYSSELNVNALELDDSALYLCASSPGQPVDSPLHFGNGTRLTVT.

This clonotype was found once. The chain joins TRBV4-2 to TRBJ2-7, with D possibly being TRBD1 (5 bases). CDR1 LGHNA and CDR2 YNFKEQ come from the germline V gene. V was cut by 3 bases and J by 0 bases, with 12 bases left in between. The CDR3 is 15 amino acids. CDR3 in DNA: TGTGCCAGCAGCCAGGATGTCAGGGACTCCTACGAGCAGTACTTC. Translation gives CASSQDVRDSYEQYF.

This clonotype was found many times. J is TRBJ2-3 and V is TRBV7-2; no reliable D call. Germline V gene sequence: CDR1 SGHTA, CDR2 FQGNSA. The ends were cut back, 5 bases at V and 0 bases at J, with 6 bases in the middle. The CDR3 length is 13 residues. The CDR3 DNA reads TGTGCCAGCAGCCGGGCTAGCACAGATACGCAGTATTTT. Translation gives CASSRASTDTQYF.

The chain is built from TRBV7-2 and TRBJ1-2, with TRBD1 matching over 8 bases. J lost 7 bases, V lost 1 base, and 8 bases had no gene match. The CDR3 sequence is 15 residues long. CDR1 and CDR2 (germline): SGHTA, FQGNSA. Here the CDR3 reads CASSLGGQASSGYTF. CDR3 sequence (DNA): TGTGCCAGCAGCTTAGGGGGACAGGCCTCAAGTGGCTACACCTTC.

The CDR3 region is CASSPSSSGNLRNEQFF. The CDR3 DNA sequence: TGTGCCAGCAGCCCGTCCTCTAGCGGGAACTTGCGCAATGAGCAGTTCTTC. The chain has TRBV7-3 and TRBJ2-1, with TRBD2 matching 9 bases. The junction had 14 bases not matched to a gene; V was cut back by 5 bases and J by 6 bases. This CDR3 has 17 amino acids. Germline lookup yields CDR1 SGHTA and CDR2 FQGTGA. The complete variable domain, with remaining parts taken from reference TRBV7-3 and TRBJ2-1, reads GAGVSQTPSNKVTEKGKYVELRCDPISGHTALYWYRQSLGQGPEFLIYFQGTGAADDSGLPNDRFFAVRPEGSVSTLKIQRTERGDSAVYLCASSPSSSGNLRNEQFFGPGTRLTVL.

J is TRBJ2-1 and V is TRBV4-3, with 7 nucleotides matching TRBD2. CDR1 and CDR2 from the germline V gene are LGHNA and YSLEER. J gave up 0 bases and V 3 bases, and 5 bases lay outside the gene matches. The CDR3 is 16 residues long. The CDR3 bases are TGCGCCAGCAGCCACTCTAGCGGAAGCTCCTACAATGAGCAGTTCTTC. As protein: CASSHSSGSSYNEQFF.

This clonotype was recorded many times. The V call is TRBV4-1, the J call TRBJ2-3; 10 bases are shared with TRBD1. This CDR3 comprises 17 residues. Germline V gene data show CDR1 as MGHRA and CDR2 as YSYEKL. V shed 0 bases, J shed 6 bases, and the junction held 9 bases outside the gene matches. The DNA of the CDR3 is TGCGCCAGCAGCCAAGACGGGACAGGGGAGCTTTGGGATACGCAGTATTTT. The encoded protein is CASSQDGTGELWDTQYF.

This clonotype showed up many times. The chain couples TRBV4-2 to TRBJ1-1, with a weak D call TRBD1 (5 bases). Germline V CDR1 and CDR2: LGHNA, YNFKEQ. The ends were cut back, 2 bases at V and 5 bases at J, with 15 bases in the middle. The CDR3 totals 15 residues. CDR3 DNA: TGTGCCAGCAGCCAATCTACTGGTCAGGGAACTGAAGCTTTCTTT. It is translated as CASSQSTGQGTEAFF.

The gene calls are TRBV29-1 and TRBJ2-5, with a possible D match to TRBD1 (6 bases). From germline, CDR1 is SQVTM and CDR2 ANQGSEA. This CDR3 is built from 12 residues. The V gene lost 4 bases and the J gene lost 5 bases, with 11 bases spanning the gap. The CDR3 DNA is TGCAGCGTTGGGGGGCGCGGCGAGACCCAGTACTTC. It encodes CSVGGRGETQYF.

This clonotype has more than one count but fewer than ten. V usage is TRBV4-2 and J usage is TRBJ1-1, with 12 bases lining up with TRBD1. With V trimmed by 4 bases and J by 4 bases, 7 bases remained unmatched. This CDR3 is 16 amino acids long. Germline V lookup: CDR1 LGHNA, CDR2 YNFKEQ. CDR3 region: CASSPGTGGMTTEAFF. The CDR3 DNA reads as TGTGCCAGCAGCCCCGGGACAGGGGGCATGACCACTGAAGCTTTCTTT.

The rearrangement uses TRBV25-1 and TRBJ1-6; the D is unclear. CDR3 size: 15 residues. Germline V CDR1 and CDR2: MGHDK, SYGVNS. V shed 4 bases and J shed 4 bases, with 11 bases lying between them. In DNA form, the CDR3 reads TGTGCCAGCAGTGCCCATACACTGTATAATTCACCCCTCCACTTT. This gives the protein CASSAHTLYNSPLHF.

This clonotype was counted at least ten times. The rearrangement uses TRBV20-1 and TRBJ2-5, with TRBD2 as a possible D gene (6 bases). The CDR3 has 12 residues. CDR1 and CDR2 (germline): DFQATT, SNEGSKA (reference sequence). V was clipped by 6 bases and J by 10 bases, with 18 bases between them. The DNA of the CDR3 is TGCAGTGCCCCTGGGACTCCCGAGGGCCAGTACTTC. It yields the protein CSAPGTPEGQYF.

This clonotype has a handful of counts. In DNA form, the CDR3 reads TGCGCCAGCAGCTTGGCCGATTCGGACTCTGGAAACACCATATATTTT. It is translated as CASSLADSDSGNTIYF. This chain links TRBV5-1 with TRBJ1-3; unclear D gene. The CDR3 contains 16 residues. From germline, CDR1 is SGHRS and CDR2 YFSETQ. Trimming stripped 0 bases from V and 0 bases from J, with 10 bases between.

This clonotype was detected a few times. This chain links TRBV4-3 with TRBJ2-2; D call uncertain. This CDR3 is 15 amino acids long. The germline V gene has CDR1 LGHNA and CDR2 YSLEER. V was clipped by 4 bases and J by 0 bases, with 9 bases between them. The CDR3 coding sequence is TGCGCCAGCAGCCGGGAAGCGACGAACACCGGGGAGCTGTTTTTT. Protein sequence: CASSREATNTGELFF.

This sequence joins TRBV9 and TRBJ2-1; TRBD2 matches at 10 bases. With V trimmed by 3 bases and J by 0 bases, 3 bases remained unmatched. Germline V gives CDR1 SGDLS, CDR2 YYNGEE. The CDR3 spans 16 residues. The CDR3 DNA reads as TGTGCCAGCAGCGCTACTAGCGGGGCCTCCTACAATGAGCAGTTCTTC. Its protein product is CASSATSGASYNEQFF.

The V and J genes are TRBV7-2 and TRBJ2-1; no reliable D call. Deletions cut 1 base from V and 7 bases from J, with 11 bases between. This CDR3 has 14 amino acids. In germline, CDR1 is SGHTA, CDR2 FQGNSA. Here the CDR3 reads CASSLGSQSNEQFF. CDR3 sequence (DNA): TGTGCCAGCAGCTTAGGGTCCCAGTCGAATGAGCAGTTCTTC.

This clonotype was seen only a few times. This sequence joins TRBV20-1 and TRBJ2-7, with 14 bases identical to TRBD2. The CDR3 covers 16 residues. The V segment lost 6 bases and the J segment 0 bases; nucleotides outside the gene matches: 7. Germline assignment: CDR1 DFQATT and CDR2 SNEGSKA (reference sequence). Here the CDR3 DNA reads TGCAGTGCCTTGGGACTAGCGGGGGTCTACTCCTACGAGCAGTACTTC. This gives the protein CSALGLAGVYSYEQYF.

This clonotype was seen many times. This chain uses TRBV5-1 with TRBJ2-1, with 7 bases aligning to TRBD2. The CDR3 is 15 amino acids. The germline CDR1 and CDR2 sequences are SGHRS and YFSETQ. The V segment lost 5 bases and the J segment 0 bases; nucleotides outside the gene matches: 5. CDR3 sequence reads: CASRASGSSYNEQFF. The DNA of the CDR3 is TGCGCCAGCAGGGCTAGCGGCAGCTCCTACAATGAGCAGTTCTTC.

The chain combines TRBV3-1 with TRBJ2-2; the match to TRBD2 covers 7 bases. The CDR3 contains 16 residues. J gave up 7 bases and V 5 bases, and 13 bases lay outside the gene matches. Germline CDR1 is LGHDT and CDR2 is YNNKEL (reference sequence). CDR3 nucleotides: TGTGCCAGCAGCACGGGGAGGGGAGGTTTCGTCGGGGAGCTGTTTTTT. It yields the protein CASSTGRGGFVGELFF.

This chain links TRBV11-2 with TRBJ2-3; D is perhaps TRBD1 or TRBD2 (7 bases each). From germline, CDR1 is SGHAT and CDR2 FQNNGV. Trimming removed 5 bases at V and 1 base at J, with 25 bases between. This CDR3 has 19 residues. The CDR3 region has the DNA TGTGCCAGCAGCATGGGGGGGTACAGGGGAATCTCTGGCACAGATACGCAGTATTTT. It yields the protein CASSMGGYRGISGTDTQYF.

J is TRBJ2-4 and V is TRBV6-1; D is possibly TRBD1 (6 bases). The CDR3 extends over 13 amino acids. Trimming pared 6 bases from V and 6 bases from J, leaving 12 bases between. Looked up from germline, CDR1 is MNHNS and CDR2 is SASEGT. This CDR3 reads CASRLQTGNIQYF. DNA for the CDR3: TGTGCCAGCAGACTCCAGACAGGAAACATTCAGTACTTC.

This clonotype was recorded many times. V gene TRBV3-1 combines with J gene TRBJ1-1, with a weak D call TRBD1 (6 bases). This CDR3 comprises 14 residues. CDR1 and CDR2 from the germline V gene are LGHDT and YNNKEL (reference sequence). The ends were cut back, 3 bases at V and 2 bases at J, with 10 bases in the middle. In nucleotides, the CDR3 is TGTGCCAGCAGCCAGGGGGGCGTCAACACTGAAGCTTTCTTT. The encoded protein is CASSQGGVNTEAFF.

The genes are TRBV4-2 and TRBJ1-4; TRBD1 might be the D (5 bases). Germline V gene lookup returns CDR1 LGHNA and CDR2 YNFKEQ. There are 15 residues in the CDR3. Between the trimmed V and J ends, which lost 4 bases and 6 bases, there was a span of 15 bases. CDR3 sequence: CASSLNGVTDEKLFF. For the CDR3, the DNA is TGTGCCAGCAGCCTAAACGGTGTGACAGATGAAAAACTGTTTTTT.

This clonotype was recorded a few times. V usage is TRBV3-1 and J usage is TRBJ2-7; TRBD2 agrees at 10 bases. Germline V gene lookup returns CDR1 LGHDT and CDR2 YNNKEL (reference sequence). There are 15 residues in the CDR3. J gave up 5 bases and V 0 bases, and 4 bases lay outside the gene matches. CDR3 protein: CASSQESSGSNEQYF. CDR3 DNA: TGTGCCAGCAGCCAAGAGTCTAGCGGGAGCAACGAGCAGTACTTC.

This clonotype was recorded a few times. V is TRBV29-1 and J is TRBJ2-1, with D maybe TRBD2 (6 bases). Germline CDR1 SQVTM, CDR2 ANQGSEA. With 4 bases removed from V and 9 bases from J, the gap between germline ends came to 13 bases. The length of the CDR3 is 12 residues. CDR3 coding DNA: TGCAGCGTTGCCTCTAGCGTGGGTGAGCAGTTCTTC. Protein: CSVASSVGEQFF.

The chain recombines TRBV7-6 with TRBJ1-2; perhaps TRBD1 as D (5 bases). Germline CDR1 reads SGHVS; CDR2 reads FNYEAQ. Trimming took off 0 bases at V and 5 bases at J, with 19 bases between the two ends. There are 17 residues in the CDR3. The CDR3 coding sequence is TGTGCCAGCAGCTTAGCGTTCGGGGGGACGGCGAGTTATGGCTACACCTTC. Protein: CASSLAFGGTASYGYTF. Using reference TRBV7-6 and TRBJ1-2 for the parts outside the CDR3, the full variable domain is GAGVSQSPRYKVTKRGQDVALRCDPISGHVSLYWYRQALGQGPEFLTYFNYEAQQDKSGLPNDRFSAERPEGSISTLTIQRTEQRDSAMYRCASSLAFGGTASYGYTFGSGTRLTVV.

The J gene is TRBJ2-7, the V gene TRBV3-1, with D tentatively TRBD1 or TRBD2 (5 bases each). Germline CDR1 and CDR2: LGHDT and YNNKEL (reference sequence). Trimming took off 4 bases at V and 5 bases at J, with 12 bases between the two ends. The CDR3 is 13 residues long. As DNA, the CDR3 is TGTGCCAGCAGCCGGTATGTGGGGGACGAGCAGTACTTC. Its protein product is CASSRYVGDEQYF.

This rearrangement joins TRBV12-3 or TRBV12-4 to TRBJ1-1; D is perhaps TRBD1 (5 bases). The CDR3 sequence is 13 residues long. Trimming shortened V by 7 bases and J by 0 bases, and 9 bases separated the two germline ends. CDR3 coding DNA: TGTGCCAGCACTGGGGGAATGAACACTGAAGCTTTCTTT. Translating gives CASTGGMNTEAFF.

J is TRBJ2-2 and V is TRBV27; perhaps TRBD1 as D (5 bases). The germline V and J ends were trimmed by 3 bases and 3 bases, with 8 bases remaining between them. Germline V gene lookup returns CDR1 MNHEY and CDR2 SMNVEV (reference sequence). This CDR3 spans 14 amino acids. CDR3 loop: CASSFQGHTGELFF. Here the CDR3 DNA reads TGTGCCAGCAGTTTTCAGGGTCACACCGGGGAGCTGTTTTTT.

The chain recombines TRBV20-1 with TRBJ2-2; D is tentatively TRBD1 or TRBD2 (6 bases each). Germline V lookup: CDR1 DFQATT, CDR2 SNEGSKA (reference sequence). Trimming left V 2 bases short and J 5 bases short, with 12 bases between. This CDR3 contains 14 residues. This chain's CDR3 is CSARWGALTGELFF. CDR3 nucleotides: TGCAGTGCTAGATGGGGGGCGTTAACCGGGGAGCTGTTTTTT.

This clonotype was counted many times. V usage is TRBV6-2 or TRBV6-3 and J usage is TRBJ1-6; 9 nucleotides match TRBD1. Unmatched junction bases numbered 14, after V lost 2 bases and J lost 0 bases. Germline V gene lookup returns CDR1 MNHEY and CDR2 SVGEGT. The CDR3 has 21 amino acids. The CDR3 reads CASSYRGFDRGSFSYNSPLHF. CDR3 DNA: TGTGCCAGCAGTTACAGGGGGTTCGACAGGGGGTCATTCTCCTATAATTCACCCCTCCACTTT.